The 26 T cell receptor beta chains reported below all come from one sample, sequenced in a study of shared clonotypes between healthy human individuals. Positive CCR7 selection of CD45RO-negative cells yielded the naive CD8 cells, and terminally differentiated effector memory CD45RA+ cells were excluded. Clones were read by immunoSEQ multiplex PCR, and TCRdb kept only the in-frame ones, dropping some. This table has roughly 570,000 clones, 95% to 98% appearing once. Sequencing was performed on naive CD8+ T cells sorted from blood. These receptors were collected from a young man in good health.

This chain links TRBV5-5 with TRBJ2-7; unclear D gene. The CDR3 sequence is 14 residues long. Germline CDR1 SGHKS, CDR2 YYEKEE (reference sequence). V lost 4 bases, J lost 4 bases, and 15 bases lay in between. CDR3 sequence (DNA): TGTGCCAGCAGCCAAGACCCCGACGGGTACGAGCAGTACTTC. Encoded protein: CASSQDPDGYEQYF.

CDR3 bases: TGTGCCAGCAGCTTGGTTGCCTGGGGACTATCCTACGAGCAGTACTTC. Protein sequence: CASSLVAWGLSYEQYF. The rearrangement joins TRBV5-5 to TRBJ2-7, with 7 positions matching TRBD2. Unmatched junction bases numbered 7, after V lost 0 bases and J lost 1 base. The CDR3 contains 16 residues. Germline loops: CDR1 SGHKS, CDR2 YYEKEE (reference sequence).

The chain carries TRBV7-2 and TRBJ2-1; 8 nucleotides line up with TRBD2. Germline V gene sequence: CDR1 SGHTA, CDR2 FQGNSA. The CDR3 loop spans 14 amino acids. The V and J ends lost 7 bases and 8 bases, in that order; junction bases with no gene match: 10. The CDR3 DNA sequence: TGTGCCAGCACCTCCCGGGAGGGCGGCCATGAGCAGTTCTTC. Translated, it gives CASTSREGGHEQFF.

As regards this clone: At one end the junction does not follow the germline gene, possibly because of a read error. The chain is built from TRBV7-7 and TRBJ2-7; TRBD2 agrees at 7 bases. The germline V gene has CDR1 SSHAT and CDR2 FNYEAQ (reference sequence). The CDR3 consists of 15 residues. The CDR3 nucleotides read TGTGCTAGCAGCTTAAGGGCGGGAGAGGCGGACGAGCAGTACTTC. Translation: CASSLRAGEADEQYF.

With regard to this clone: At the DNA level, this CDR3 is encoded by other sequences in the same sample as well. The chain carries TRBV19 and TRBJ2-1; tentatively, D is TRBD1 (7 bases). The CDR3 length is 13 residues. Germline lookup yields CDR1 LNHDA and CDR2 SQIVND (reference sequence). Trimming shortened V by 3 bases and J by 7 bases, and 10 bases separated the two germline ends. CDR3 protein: CASSISGGNEQFF. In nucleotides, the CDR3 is TGTGCCAGTAGTATCTCAGGGGGGAATGAGCAGTTCTTC.

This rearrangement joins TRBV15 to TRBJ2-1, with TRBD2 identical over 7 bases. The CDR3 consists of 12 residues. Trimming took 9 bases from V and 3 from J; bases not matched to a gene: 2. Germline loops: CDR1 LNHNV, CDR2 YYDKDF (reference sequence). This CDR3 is CATGDYYNEQFF. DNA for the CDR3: TGTGCCACAGGGGACTACTACAATGAGCAGTTCTTC.

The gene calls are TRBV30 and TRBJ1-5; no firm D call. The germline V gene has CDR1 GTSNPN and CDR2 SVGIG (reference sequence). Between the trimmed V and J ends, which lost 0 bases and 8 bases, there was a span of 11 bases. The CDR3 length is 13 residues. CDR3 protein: CAWSVVGVEPQHF. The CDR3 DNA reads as TGTGCCTGGAGTGTAGTAGGCGTGGAGCCCCAGCATTTT.

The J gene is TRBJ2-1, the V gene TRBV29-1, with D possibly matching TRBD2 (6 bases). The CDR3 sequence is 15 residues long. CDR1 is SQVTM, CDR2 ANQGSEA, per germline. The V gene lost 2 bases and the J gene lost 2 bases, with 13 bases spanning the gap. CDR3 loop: CSVELALSAYNEQFF. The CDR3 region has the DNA TGCAGCGTTGAACTAGCGTTATCGGCCTACAATGAGCAGTTCTTC.

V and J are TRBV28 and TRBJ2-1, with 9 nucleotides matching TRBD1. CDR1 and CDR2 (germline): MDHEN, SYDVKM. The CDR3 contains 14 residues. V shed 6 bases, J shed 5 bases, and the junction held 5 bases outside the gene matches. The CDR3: CASSNRGLNNEQFF. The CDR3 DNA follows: TGTGCCAGCAGCAACAGGGGGCTGAACAATGAGCAGTTCTTC.

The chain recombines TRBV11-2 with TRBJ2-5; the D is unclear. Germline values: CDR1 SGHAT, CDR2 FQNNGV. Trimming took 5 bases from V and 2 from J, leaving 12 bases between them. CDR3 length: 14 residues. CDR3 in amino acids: CASSPPSWQETQYF. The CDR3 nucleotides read TGTGCCAGCAGCCCCCCAAGTTGGCAAGAGACCCAGTACTTC.

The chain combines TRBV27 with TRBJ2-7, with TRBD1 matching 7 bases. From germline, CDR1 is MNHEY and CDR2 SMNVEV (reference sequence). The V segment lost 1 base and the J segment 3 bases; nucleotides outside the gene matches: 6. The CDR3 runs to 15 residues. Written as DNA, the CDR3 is TGTGCCAGCAGTTTATTCCCCGGGACAGTCTACGAGCAGTACTTC. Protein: CASSLFPGTVYEQYF.

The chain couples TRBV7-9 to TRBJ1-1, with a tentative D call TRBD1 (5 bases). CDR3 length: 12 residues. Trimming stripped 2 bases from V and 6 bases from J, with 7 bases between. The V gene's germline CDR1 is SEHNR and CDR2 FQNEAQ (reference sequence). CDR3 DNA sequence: TGTGCCAGCAGCTTAAAGGGGCCTGAAGCTTTCTTT. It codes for CASSLKGPEAFF.

CDR3 nucleotide sequence: TGTGCCAGCAGTTTAACCCTCATGGATGGCTACACCTTC. This sequence encodes CASSLTLMDGYTF. J is TRBJ1-2 and V is TRBV27, with D unclear. Deletions cut 2 bases from V and 6 bases from J, with 10 bases between. Germline-derived CDR1 and CDR2 are MNHEY and SMNVEV (reference sequence). This CDR3 has 13 amino acids.

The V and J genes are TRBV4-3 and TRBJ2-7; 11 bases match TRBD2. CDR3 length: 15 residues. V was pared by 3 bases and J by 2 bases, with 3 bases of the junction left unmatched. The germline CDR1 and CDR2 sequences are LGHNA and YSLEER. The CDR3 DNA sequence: TGCGCCAGCAGCCAGGTAGCGGGAGGGCCCTACGAGCAGTACTTC. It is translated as CASSQVAGGPYEQYF.

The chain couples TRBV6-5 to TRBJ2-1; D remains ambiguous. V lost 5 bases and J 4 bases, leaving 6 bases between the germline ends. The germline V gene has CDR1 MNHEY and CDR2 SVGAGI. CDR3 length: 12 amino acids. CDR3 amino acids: CASSGLYNEQFF. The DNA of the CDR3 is TGTGCCAGCAGTGGATTATACAATGAGCAGTTCTTC.

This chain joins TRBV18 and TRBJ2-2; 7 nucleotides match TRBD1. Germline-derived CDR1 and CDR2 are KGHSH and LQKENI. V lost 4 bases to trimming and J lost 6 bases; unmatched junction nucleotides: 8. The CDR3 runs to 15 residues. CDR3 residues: CASSLSDRSAGELFF. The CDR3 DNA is TGTGCCAGCTCACTCTCGGACAGGTCGGCCGGGGAGCTGTTTTTT.

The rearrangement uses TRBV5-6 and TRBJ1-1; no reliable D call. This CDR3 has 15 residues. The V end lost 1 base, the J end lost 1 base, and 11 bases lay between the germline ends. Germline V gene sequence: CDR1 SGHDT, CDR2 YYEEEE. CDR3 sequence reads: CASSLKLHANTEAFF. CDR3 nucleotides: TGTGCCAGCAGCTTGAAGCTGCACGCGAACACTGAAGCTTTCTTT.

CDR3 bases: TGCGCCAGCAGCTTGAGACAGGGTTTCAACGAGCAGTACTTC. Its translation: CASSLRQGFNEQYF. This chain links TRBV5-1 with TRBJ2-7, with 7 bases that match TRBD1. The J segment lost 5 bases and the V segment lost 1 base, leaving 6 bases of the junction unmatched. Per germline, CDR1 SGHRS and CDR2 YFSETQ. This CDR3 has 14 residues.

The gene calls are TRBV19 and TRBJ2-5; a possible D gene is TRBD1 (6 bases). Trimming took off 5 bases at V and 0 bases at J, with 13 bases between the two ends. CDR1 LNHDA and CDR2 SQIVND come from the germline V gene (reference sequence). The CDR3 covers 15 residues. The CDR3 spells CASSANTGYQETQYF. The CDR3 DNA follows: TGTGCCAGTAGTGCCAATACAGGGTACCAAGAGACCCAGTACTTC.

CDR3 bases: TGTGCCAGCAGCACCAGGGGGTCGGGAAACACCATATATTTT. Translating gives CASSTRGSGNTIYF. The chain recombines TRBV7-8 with TRBJ1-3; 7 positions agree with TRBD1. Trimming cost V 5 bases and J 4 bases; bases outside gene matches: 5. CDR1 SGHVS and CDR2 FQNEAQ come from the germline V gene. The CDR3 extends over 14 amino acids.

CDR3 in amino acids: CASSSRGDTEAFF. The CDR3 nucleotides read TGTGCCAGCAGTTCCCGGGGGGACACTGAAGCTTTCTTT. V gene TRBV28 combines with J gene TRBJ1-1; D possibly corresponds to TRBD1 (5 bases). The CDR3 consists of 13 residues. In germline, CDR1 is MDHEN, CDR2 SYDVKM. V was shortened by 4 bases and J by 3 bases, with 9 bases between the two germline ends. The whole variable domain, remainder taken from reference TRBV28 and TRBJ1-1, is DVKVTQSSRYLVKRTGEKVFLECVQDMDHENMFWYRQDPGLGLRLIYFSYDVKMKEKGDIPEGYSVSREKKERFSLILESASTNQTSMYLCASSSRGDTEAFFGQGTRLTVV.

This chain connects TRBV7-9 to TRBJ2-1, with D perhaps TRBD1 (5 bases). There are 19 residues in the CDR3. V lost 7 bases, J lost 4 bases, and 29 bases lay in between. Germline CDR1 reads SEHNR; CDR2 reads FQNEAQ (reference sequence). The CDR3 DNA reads TGTGCCAGCACCACCTTGCTGGGGCCGACGACGGAAAAATACAATGAGCAGTTCTTC. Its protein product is CASTTLLGPTTEKYNEQFF.

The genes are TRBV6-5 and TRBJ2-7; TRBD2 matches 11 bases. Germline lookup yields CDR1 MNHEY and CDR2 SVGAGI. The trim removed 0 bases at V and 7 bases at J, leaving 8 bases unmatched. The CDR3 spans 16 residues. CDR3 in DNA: TGTGCCAGCAGTTACTCAAGACTAGCGGGAAAAGTGGAGCAGTACTTC. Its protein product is CASSYSRLAGKVEQYF.

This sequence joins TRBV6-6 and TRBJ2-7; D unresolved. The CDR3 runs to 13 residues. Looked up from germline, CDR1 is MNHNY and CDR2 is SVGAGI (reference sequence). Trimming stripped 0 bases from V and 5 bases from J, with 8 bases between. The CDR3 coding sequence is TGTGCCAGCAGTTACTCCAATTTCGACGAGCAGTACTTC. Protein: CASSYSNFDEQYF.

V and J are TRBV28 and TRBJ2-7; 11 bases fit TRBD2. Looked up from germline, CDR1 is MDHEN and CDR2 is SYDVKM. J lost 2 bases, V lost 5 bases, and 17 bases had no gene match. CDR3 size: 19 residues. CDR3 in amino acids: CASSGSAPSPGLAAYEQYF. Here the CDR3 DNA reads TGTGCCAGCAGTGGCTCGGCGCCCTCGCCGGGACTAGCGGCCTACGAGCAGTACTTC.

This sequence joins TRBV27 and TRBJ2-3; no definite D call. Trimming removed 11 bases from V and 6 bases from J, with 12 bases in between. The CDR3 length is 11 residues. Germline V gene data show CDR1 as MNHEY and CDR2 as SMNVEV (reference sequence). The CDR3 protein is CAALSVDTQYF. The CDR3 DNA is TGTGCCGCTCTGTCGGTGGATACGCAGTATTTT.